The 14 T cell receptor beta chains below come from one sample, sequenced in a study of blood T cell dynamics during melanoma immunotherapy. The time point was: pre-treatment baseline. Sequenced by immunoSEQ multiplex PCR; TCRdb stores in-frame clones only, minus some. There are over 10,000 clones in the sample; about 88% occur only once, and about 9.4% lies in the top ten. The source was blood, collected from a patient treated with checkpoint blockade. These receptors were collected from a human donor with melanoma.

J is TRBJ1-1 and V is TRBV28; unclear D gene. The CDR3 covers 15 residues. V was shortened by 7 bases and J by 4 bases, with 19 bases between the two germline ends. CDR1 MDHEN and CDR2 SYDVKM come from the germline V gene. CDR3 sequence reads: CASTPPRREGTEAFF. Written as DNA, the CDR3 is TGTGCCAGCACCCCTCCACGGCGGGAGGGCACTGAAGCTTTCTTT.

This clone was counted a few times. The rearrangement joins TRBV4-1 to TRBJ1-1, with D unresolved. Trimming left V 5 bases short and J 2 bases short, with 15 bases between. CDR1 and CDR2 (germline): MGHRA, YSYEKL. The CDR3 has 15 residues. CDR3 sequence: CASSFRHVANTEAFF. For the CDR3, the DNA is TGCGCCAGCAGCTTTCGACATGTAGCAAACACTGAAGCTTTCTTT.

The V call is TRBV7-6, the J call TRBJ1-2; D is unresolved. Deletions cut 5 bases from V and 4 bases from J, with 5 bases between. The CDR3 covers 11 residues. CDR1 is SGHVS and CDR2 is FNYEAQ in the germline V gene. CDR3 in amino acids: CASSSCYGYTF. For the CDR3, the DNA is TGTGCCAGCAGCAGTTGCTATGGCTACACCTTC.

The gene calls are TRBV9 and TRBJ2-2; 7 bases match TRBD2. This CDR3 has 15 amino acids. Per the germline V gene, CDR1 is SGDLS and CDR2 is YYNGEE. With 0 bases clipped from V and 5 bases from J, the junction kept 4 bases outside the gene matches. This chain's CDR3 is CASSVASGGTGELFF. The CDR3 coding sequence is TGTGCCAGCAGCGTAGCCTCGGGAGGAACCGGGGAGCTGTTTTTT.

The chain combines TRBV30 with TRBJ2-3; D is possibly TRBD2 (6 bases). The CDR3 runs 15 residues. In germline, CDR1 is GTSNPN, CDR2 SVGIG (reference sequence). V lost 5 bases, J lost 6 bases, and 21 bases lay in between. CDR3 sequence: CAWVGTYGQGDTQYF. The CDR3 coding sequence is TGTGCCTGGGTTGGGACTTACGGACAAGGGGATACGCAGTATTTT.

This rearrangement joins TRBV28 to TRBJ1-3; TRBD1 aligns across 8 bases. After removal of 6 bases from V and 3 bases from J, the junction contained 7 bases not matched to a gene. Germline CDR1 MDHEN, CDR2 SYDVKM. This CDR3 is built from 15 residues. The CDR3, as DNA: TGTGCCAGCAGAACGCCAGGGGGCTATGGAAACACCATATATTTT. It yields the protein CASRTPGGYGNTIYF.

This sequence joins TRBV9 and TRBJ2-2; no clear D gene. V lost 0 bases, J lost 7 bases, and 10 bases lay in between. Germline V gene lookup returns CDR1 SGDLS and CDR2 YYNGEE. The CDR3 has 14 amino acids. CDR3 protein: CASSVAEDHGELFF. The CDR3 nucleotides are TGTGCCAGCAGCGTAGCCGAGGACCACGGGGAGCTGTTTTTT.

The CDR3: CASSPLRGGAGYQPQHF. The CDR3 region has the DNA TGTGCCAGCAGCCCATTGCGGGGGGGGGCAGGGTATCAGCCCCAGCATTTT. J is TRBJ1-5 and V is TRBV28; D is perhaps TRBD1 (6 bases). CDR3 size: 17 residues. The ends were cut back, 6 bases at V and 5 bases at J, with 23 bases in the middle. Looked up from germline, CDR1 is MDHEN and CDR2 is SYDVKM.

The chain combines TRBV30 with TRBJ2-7; D gene uncertain. V was clipped by 3 bases and J by 4 bases, with 10 bases between them. CDR3 length: 12 residues. CDR1 is GTSNPN, CDR2 SVGIG, per germline (reference sequence). The CDR3 DNA reads as TGTGCCTGGAGCGCGGCCAGGTACGAGCAGTACTTC. Amino acid sequence: CAWSAARYEQYF.

The chain recombines TRBV28 with TRBJ1-2; D is ambiguous. The ends were cut back, 5 bases at V and 4 bases at J, with 11 bases in the middle. The CDR3 consists of 13 residues. From germline, CDR1 is MDHEN and CDR2 SYDVKM. As DNA, the CDR3 is TGTGCCAGCAGTACCCCGGAAGGCTATGGCTACACCTTC. Translation: CASSTPEGYGYTF.

This clone has more than one count but fewer than ten. This chain joins TRBV6-1 and TRBJ2-7, with unresolved D. The CDR3 spans 14 residues. Germline CDR1 is MNHNS and CDR2 is SASEGT. Trimming took off 7 bases at V and 1 base at J, with 14 bases between the two ends. The CDR3 sequence is CASTTEPISYEQYF. The CDR3 DNA is TGTGCCAGCACCACGGAGCCGATATCCTACGAGCAGTACTTC.

On this clone: Distinct nucleotide sequences in the sample also encode this CDR3. V gene TRBV5-1 combines with J gene TRBJ1-1, with D unresolved. Germline lookup yields CDR1 SGHRS and CDR2 YFSETQ. This CDR3 is built from 13 residues. Trimming left V 0 bases short and J 0 bases short, with 3 bases between. CDR3 nucleotide sequence: TGCGCCAGCAGCTTGGATCTGAACACTGAAGCTTTCTTT. Amino acid sequence: CASSLDLNTEAFF.

Comments on this clone: Other DNA sequences in the same sample also yield this CDR3. The chain combines TRBV5-1 with TRBJ1-1; D is unresolved. Trimming removed 1 base from V and 3 bases from J, with 10 bases in between. This CDR3 region has 14 residues. Germline CDR1 and CDR2: SGHRS and YFSETQ. CDR3 residues: CASSLTAAYTEAFF. The CDR3 DNA reads as TGCGCCAGCAGCTTGACGGCGGCATACACTGAAGCTTTCTTT.

This clone appeared once. V is TRBV19 and J is TRBJ1-3; D unclear. The CDR3 is made up of 13 amino acids. From germline, CDR1 is LNHDA and CDR2 SQIVND (reference sequence). Trimming shortened V by 5 bases and J by 4 bases, and 9 bases separated the two germline ends. The CDR3 region is CASSQAPGNTIYF. The CDR3 region has the DNA TGTGCCAGTAGTCAGGCTCCGGGAAACACCATATATTTT.